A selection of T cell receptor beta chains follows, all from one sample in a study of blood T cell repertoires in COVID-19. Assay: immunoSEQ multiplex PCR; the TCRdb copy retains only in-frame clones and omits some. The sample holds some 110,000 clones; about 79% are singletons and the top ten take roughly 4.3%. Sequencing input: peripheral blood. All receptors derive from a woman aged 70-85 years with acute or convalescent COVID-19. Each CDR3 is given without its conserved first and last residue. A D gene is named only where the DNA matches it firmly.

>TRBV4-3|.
ASSQGGNMAGKRKLF
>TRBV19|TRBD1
ASSIPGQDLREQY
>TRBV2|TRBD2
ASRGDPDTQY
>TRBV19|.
ARSRLSNQPQH
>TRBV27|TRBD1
ASSYRGVGSYNEQF
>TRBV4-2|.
ASSARTASGELF
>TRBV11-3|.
ASSQLEGGVRGYT
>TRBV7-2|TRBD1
ASSLADRGLGYT
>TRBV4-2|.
ASSQDPRGGHHTQY
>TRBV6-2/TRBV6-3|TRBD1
ASSYSGTGLDEKLF
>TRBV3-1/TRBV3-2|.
ASSQDGRNTEAF
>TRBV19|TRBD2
ASSNAGANTGELF
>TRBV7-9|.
ASSLGGVSTEAF
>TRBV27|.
ASSKEGDGGYT
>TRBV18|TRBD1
ASSPRDSGTLH
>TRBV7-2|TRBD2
ASSPTWTSGETQY
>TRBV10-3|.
AISESAAGEAF
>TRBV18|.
ASSPLIDKQETQY
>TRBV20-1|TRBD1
SAGTDGYT
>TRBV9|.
ASSVGGGDYGYT
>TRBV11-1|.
ASSAPRTENSPLH
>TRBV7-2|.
ASSSNTEAF
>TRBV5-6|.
ATTKGSGYGYT
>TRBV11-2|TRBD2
ASSPLAGGLDEQF
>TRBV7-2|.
ASSPGLSTDTQY
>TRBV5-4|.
ASSFDSAQPQH
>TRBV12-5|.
ASGLDSPNTEAF
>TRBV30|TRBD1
AWRTDRGREAEQY
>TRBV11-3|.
ASSSRTDTEAF